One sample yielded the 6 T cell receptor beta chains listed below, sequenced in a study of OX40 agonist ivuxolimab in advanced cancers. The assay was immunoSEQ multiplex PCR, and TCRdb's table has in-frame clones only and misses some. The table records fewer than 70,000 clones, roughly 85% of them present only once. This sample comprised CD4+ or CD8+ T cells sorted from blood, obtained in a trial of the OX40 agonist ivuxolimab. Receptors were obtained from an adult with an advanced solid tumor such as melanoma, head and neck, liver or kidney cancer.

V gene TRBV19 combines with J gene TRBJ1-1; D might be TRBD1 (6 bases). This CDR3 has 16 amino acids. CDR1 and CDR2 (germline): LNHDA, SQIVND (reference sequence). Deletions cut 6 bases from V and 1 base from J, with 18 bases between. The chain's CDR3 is CASRTSLSQGNTEAFF. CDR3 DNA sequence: TGTGCCAGTAGGACTTCGCTTTCACAGGGGAACACTGAAGCTTTCTTT.

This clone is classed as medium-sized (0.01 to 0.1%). CDR3 residues: CASSRLAGNTGELFF. The DNA of the CDR3 is TGTGCCAGCAGCCGACTAGCGGGGAACACCGGGGAGCTGTTTTTT. V is TRBV7-2 and J is TRBJ2-2; 10 nucleotides align to TRBD2. CDR3 length equals 15 residues. The germline V gene encodes CDR1 SGHTA and CDR2 FQGNSA. The V gene end was trimmed by 5 bases and the J gene end by 1 base; junction bases not matched to a gene: 1.

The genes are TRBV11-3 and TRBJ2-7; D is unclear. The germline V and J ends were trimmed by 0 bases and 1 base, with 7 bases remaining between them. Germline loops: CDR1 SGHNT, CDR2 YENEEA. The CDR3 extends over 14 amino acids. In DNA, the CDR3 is TGTGCCAGCAGCTTAGATTTAGGTTCCTACGAGCAGTACTTC. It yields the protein CASSLDLGSYEQYF.

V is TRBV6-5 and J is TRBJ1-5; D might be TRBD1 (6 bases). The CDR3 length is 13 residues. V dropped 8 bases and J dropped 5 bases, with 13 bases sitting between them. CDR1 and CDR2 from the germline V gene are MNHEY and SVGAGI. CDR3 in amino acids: CASGQGTYQPQHF. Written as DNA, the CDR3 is TGTGCCAGCGGCCAGGGGACCTATCAGCCCCAGCATTTT.

CDR3 in DNA: TGTGCCAGCAGCGTAGGGGCAGGAACGAGGCCAGGCACTGAAGCTTTCTTT. Amino acids: CASSVGAGTRPGTEAFF. The V gene is TRBV7-9, the J gene TRBJ1-1; tentatively, D is TRBD1 (5 bases). The germline gives CDR1 SEHNR, CDR2 FQNEAQ (reference sequence). This CDR3 is built from 17 residues. The V gene lost 5 bases and the J gene lost 4 bases, with 23 bases spanning the gap.

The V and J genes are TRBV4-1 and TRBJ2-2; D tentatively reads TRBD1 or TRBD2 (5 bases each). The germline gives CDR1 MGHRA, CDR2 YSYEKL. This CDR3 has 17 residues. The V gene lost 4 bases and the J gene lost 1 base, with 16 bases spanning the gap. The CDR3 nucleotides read TGCGCCAGCAGCCGCCGGGACCCTATCAGGAACACCGGGGAGCTGTTTTTT. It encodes CASSRRDPIRNTGELFF.